This T cell receptor beta chain originates from a study of technical replicates of blood from a handful of donors. The method was immunoSEQ multiplex PCR; TCRdb's version includes in-frame clones alone and lacks a portion of them. Here the sample spans 40,000 to 65,000 clones, roughly 84% being singletons. This clone was found a few times. V trimming: 6 bases; J trimming: 4 bases; junction bases outside the gene matches: 4. The CDR3 contains 14 residues. CDR1 is SEHNR and CDR2 is FQNEAQ in the germline V gene (reference sequence). The clonotype was recovered from a human donor in good health. Some clones in this sample may be carry-over from other donors' samples. Sequenced input: PBMCs. V gene TRBV7-9 combines with J gene TRBJ1-4; 8 positions agree with TRBD1. CDR3 nucleotides: TGTGCCAGCAGGGAGACAGGGGTTAATGAAAAACTGTTTTTT. It is translated as CASRETGVNEKLFF.